The source of this T cell receptor (beta chain) is a study of T cells after yellow fever vaccination. Study-level results: At less than 97% for CD4 and about 87% for CD8, most primary-vaccination clones showed up again after the booster. Shared CD4/CD8 clonotypes were a small share, likely from convergent recombination.

Per germline, CDR1 MNHNS and CDR2 SASEGT. The V and J ends lost 5 bases and 2 bases, in that order; junction bases with no gene match: 11. This CDR3 spans 17 amino acids. TCRdb itself ran the 5' RACE reads through MiXCR, one entry per CDR3 protein. The repertoire holds approximately 70,000 distinct CDR3 sequences, with about 7% as singletons. This clonotype was recorded at least ten times. What it binds is not known. The rearrangement links TRBV6-1 to TRBJ2-3; 9 bases agree with TRBD1. This clonotype was sampled from a man in his late teens or twenties who received the YFV17D yellow fever vaccine. The source material was CD8+ T cells sorted from PBMCs, sampled approximately 40 days after the first yellow fever vaccination. This chain's CDR3 is CASSLARDRDYTDTQYF. In DNA form, the CDR3 reads TGTGCCAGCAGTCTGGCCCGGGACAGGGATTACACAGATACGCAGTATTTT.